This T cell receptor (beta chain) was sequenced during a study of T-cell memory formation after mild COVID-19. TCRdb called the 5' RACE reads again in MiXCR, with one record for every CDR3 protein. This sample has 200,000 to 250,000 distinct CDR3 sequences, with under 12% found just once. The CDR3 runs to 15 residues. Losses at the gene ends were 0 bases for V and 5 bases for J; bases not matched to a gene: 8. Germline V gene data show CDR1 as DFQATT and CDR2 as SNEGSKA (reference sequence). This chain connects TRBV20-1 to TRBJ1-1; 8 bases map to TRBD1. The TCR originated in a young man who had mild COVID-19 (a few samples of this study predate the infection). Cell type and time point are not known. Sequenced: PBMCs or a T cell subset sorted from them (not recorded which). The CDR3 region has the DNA TGCAGTGCTAGAGATCCCAGGGGGCGGGGAACTGAAGCTTTCTTT. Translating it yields CSARDPRGRGTEAFF.